This is a list of T cell receptor beta chains from one sample in a study of blood T cell repertoires in COVID-19. Assay used: immunoSEQ multiplex PCR; TCRdb lists only in-frame clones, some missing. The table has approximately 180,000 clones, 70% to 90% seen once. Sample: peripheral blood. Source of these receptors: a human donor with active or convalescent COVID-19. The donor label of this sample is uncertain. Each CDR3 is given with its conserved first and last residue. A D gene is named only where the DNA matches it firmly. A row's size may be missing; if present it is once, few, many or a size class.

abundance: NA; j_gene: TRBJ1-2; v_gene: TRBV6-1; d_gene: NA; CDR3aa: CASSERTLPGGYTF; CDR3nt: TGTGCCAGCAGTGAACGCACCCTACCTGGTGGCTACACCTTC
abundance: NA; j_gene: TRBJ1-3; v_gene: TRBV3-1/TRBV3-2; d_gene: NA; CDR3aa: CASSPRGGDGNTIYF; CDR3nt: TGTGCCAGCAGCCCCCGGGGGGGAGACGGAAACACCATATATTTT
abundance: NA; j_gene: TRBJ2-5; v_gene: TRBV18; d_gene: NA; CDR3aa: CASSTTSMETQYF; CDR3nt: TGTGCCAGCTCAACGACTAGTATGGAGACCCAGTACTTC
abundance: NA; j_gene: TRBJ2-1; v_gene: TRBV18; d_gene: TRBD2; CDR3aa: CASSPFTSGFQQFF; CDR3nt: TGTGCCAGCTCACCTTTTACTAGCGGGTTTCAACAGTTCTTC
abundance: NA; j_gene: TRBJ2-7; v_gene: TRBV5-1; d_gene: TRBD2; CDR3aa: CADFDKLAGGSGLTYEQYF; CDR3nt: TGCGCCGACTTCGACAAGCTAGCGGGAGGCTCGGGCCTGACCTACGAGCAGTACTTC
abundance: few; j_gene: TRBJ1-1; v_gene: TRBV18; d_gene: NA; CDR3aa: CASSPLQGTEAFF; CDR3nt: TGTGCCAGCTCACCACTACAGGGCACTGAAGCTTTCTTT
abundance: once; j_gene: TRBJ2-7; v_gene: TRBV5-6; d_gene: TRBD1; CDR3aa: CASSLSGTDLF; CDR3nt: TGTGCCAGCAGCTTGTCCGGGACAGACCTCTTC
abundance: NA; j_gene: TRBJ1-1; v_gene: TRBV4-2; d_gene: NA; CDR3aa: CASSQAPQTAVGTEAFF; CDR3nt: TGTGCCAGCAGCCAAGCCCCCCAGACTGCCGTTGGTACTGAAGCTTTCTTT
abundance: NA; j_gene: TRBJ2-2; v_gene: TRBV2; d_gene: TRBD1; CDR3aa: CASRDRANTGELFF; CDR3nt: TGTGCCAGCAGGGACAGGGCCAACACCGGGGAGCTGTTTTTT
abundance: NA; j_gene: TRBJ2-1; v_gene: TRBV9; d_gene: NA; CDR3aa: CASSPAGRGPAYNEQFF; CDR3nt: TGTGCCAGCAGCCCGGCGGGGCGGGGGCCCGCATACAATGAGCAGTTCTTC
abundance: NA; j_gene: TRBJ1-2; v_gene: TRBV7-9; d_gene: TRBD1; CDR3aa: CASSLAILRDRVSVYGYTF; CDR3nt: TGTGCCAGCAGCTTAGCGATCCTGCGGGACAGGGTTTCTGTCTATGGCTACACCTTC
abundance: NA; j_gene: TRBJ1-3; v_gene: TRBV7-2; d_gene: NA; CDR3aa: CASSPTRGGGNTIYF; CDR3nt: TGTGCCAGCAGCCCCACGAGGGGAGGTGGAAACACCATATATTTT
abundance: NA; j_gene: TRBJ2-7; v_gene: TRBV11-3; d_gene: TRBD2; CDR3aa: CASSPGTSGGTSYEQYF; CDR3nt: TGTGCCAGCAGCCCGGGGACTAGCGGGGGAACGTCCTACGAGCAGTACTTC
abundance: NA; j_gene: TRBJ1-2; v_gene: TRBV4-1; d_gene: NA; CDR3aa: CASSPQGSDYGYTF; CDR3nt: TGCGCCAGCAGCCCGCAGGGGTCGGACTATGGCTACACCTTC
abundance: NA; j_gene: TRBJ2-1; v_gene: TRBV28; d_gene: TRBD2; CDR3aa: CASSPGLAGGLSMPQFF; CDR3nt: TGTGCCAGCAGCCCGGGACTAGCGGGAGGCCTCTCGATGCCGCAGTTCTTC
abundance: few; j_gene: TRBJ1-6; v_gene: TRBV27; d_gene: TRBD1; CDR3aa: CASSPRQGDPF; CDR3nt: TGTGCCAGCAGTCCCCGACAGGGGGACCCGTTT
abundance: once; j_gene: TRBJ2-1; v_gene: TRBV5-1; d_gene: NA; CDR3aa: CASRGDNYNEQFF; CDR3nt: TGCGCCAGCAGAGGGGACAACTACAATGAGCAGTTCTTC
abundance: NA; j_gene: TRBJ2-5; v_gene: TRBV28; d_gene: NA; CDR3aa: CASSFGLGGGQWETQYF; CDR3nt: TGTGCCAGCAGTTTTGGGTTAGGGGGGGGCCAATGGGAGACCCAGTACTTC
abundance: NA; j_gene: TRBJ1-1; v_gene: TRBV28; d_gene: NA; CDR3aa: CASSLTSLNTEAFF; CDR3nt: TGTGCCAGCAGTTTAACTTCACTGAACACTGAAGCTTTCTTT
abundance: few; j_gene: TRBJ2-5; v_gene: TRBV27; d_gene: NA; CDR3aa: CASSIRGDGGTQYF; CDR3nt: TGTGCCAGCAGTATCAGGGGGGACGGGGGGACCCAGTACTTC
abundance: NA; j_gene: TRBJ2-7; v_gene: TRBV18; d_gene: NA; CDR3aa: CASATQGLVYEQYF; CDR3nt: TGTGCCAGCGCCACACAGGGTCTTGTCTACGAGCAGTACTTC
abundance: NA; j_gene: TRBJ1-4; v_gene: TRBV4-1; d_gene: NA; CDR3aa: CASSQDWRVLANEKLFF; CDR3nt: TGCGCCAGCAGCCAAGATTGGAGGGTTCTCGCTAATGAAAAACTGTTTTTT
abundance: many; j_gene: TRBJ1-1; v_gene: TRBV30; d_gene: NA; CDR3aa: CAWYALLGGTEAFF; CDR3nt: TGTGCCTGGTATGCCCTATTGGGGGGCACTGAAGCTTTCTTT
abundance: NA; j_gene: TRBJ2-6; v_gene: TRBV27; d_gene: TRBD1; CDR3aa: CAPRTGGDSGANVLTF; CDR3nt: TGTGCCCCACGAACAGGGGGCGACTCTGGGGCCAACGTCCTGACTTTC
abundance: NA; j_gene: TRBJ2-7; v_gene: TRBV27; d_gene: NA; CDR3aa: CASSPSPGGREQYF; CDR3nt: TGTGCCAGCAGTCCCTCCCCCGGGGGGCGCGAGCAGTACTTC
abundance: NA; j_gene: TRBJ2-3; v_gene: TRBV14; d_gene: NA; CDR3aa: CASSPRAGTQYF; CDR3nt: TGTGCCAGCAGCCCCCGCGCGGGTACGCAGTATTTT
abundance: NA; j_gene: TRBJ2-1; v_gene: TRBV27; d_gene: TRBD1; CDR3aa: CASSRDRSYNEQFF; CDR3nt: TGTGCCAGCAGTCGGGACAGGTCTTACAATGAGCAGTTCTTC
abundance: NA; j_gene: TRBJ2-2; v_gene: TRBV7-9; d_gene: TRBD1; CDR3aa: CASSLILGQGANTGELFF; CDR3nt: TGTGCCAGCAGCTTAATTCTTGGACAGGGGGCGAACACCGGGGAGCTGTTTTTT
abundance: NA; j_gene: TRBJ2-3; v_gene: TRBV9; d_gene: TRBD2; CDR3aa: CASSEGLAGGPHTQYF; CDR3nt: TGTGCCAGCAGCGAGGGACTAGCGGGAGGGCCTCATACGCAGTATTTT
abundance: NA; j_gene: TRBJ2-7; v_gene: TRBV11-2; d_gene: NA; CDR3aa: CASSLDPYEQYF; CDR3nt: TGTGCCAGCAGCTTAGACCCTTACGAGCAGTACTTC
abundance: many; j_gene: TRBJ2-7; v_gene: TRBV6-5; d_gene: TRBD2; CDR3aa: CASSTSGRAGEQYF; CDR3nt: TGTGCCAGCAGCACTAGCGGGAGGGCCGGCGAGCAGTACTTC
abundance: once; j_gene: TRBJ2-7; v_gene: TRBV28; d_gene: NA; CDR3aa: CASSAQTGSYEQYF; CDR3nt: TGTGCCAGCAGTGCCCAGACGGGCTCCTACGAGCAGTACTTC
abundance: NA; j_gene: TRBJ1-1; v_gene: TRBV24-1; d_gene: NA; CDR3aa: CATSDRGTNTEAFF; CDR3nt: TGTGCCACCAGTGATCGAGGAACGAACACTGAAGCTTTCTTT
abundance: NA; j_gene: TRBJ2-5; v_gene: TRBV10-3; d_gene: TRBD2; CDR3aa: CAIRGDGETQYF; CDR3nt: TGTGCCATCCGGGGGGACGGGGAGACCCAGTACTTC
abundance: NA; j_gene: TRBJ2-5; v_gene: TRBV6-2/TRBV6-3; d_gene: TRBD2; CDR3aa: CASSYDTSDQETQYF; CDR3nt: TGTGCCAGCAGTTACGATACTAGCGACCAAGAGACCCAGTACTTC
abundance: once; j_gene: TRBJ2-7; v_gene: TRBV30; d_gene: NA; CDR3aa: CAWSLTVYEQYF; CDR3nt: TGTGCCTGGAGCCTCACGGTTTACGAGCAGTACTTC
abundance: NA; j_gene: TRBJ1-2; v_gene: TRBV29-1; d_gene: NA; CDR3aa: CSVGETGYGYTF; CDR3nt: TGCAGCGTCGGTGAGACAGGCTATGGCTACACCTTC
abundance: NA; j_gene: TRBJ2-3; v_gene: TRBV10-3; d_gene: NA; CDR3aa: CAISESGGADTQYF; CDR3nt: TGTGCCATCAGTGAGTCTGGCGGGGCGGATACGCAGTATTTT
abundance: few; j_gene: TRBJ2-7; v_gene: TRBV6-1; d_gene: NA; CDR3aa: CASSEPWDKQYF; CDR3nt: TGTGCCAGCAGTGAACCCTGGGACAAGCAGTACTTC
abundance: NA; j_gene: TRBJ2-7; v_gene: TRBV10-1; d_gene: NA; CDR3aa: CASSEAGIYEQYF; CDR3nt: TGCGCCAGCAGTGAGGCGGGGATCTACGAGCAGTACTTC
abundance: NA; j_gene: TRBJ2-5; v_gene: TRBV28; d_gene: TRBD1; CDR3aa: CASSRGTAHQETQYF; CDR3nt: TGTGCCAGCAGCCGTGGGACAGCCCATCAAGAGACCCAGTACTTC
abundance: NA; j_gene: TRBJ2-2; v_gene: TRBV6-4; d_gene: NA; CDR3aa: CASSDTPPGELFF; CDR3nt: TGTGCCAGCAGTGATACACCACCCGGGGAGCTGTTTTTT
abundance: NA; j_gene: TRBJ2-2; v_gene: TRBV5-1; d_gene: TRBD2; CDR3aa: CASSSEGLAGGNTGELFF; CDR3nt: TGCGCCAGCAGCTCGGAGGGACTAGCGGGAGGAAACACCGGGGAGCTGTTTTTT
abundance: NA; j_gene: TRBJ1-2; v_gene: TRBV9; d_gene: NA; CDR3aa: CASSLGGLPTPNYGYTF; CDR3nt: TGTGCCAGCAGCCTAGGGGGACTGCCGACACCGAACTATGGCTACACCTTC
abundance: NA; j_gene: TRBJ1-1; v_gene: TRBV28; d_gene: NA; CDR3aa: CASPLPLNTEAFF; CDR3nt: TGTGCCAGCCCACTCCCTCTGAACACTGAAGCTTTCTTT
abundance: NA; j_gene: TRBJ2-7; v_gene: TRBV13; d_gene: NA; CDR3aa: CASSSSGGDYEQYF; CDR3nt: TGTGCCAGCAGCTCCTCCGGCGGGGATTACGAGCAGTACTTC
abundance: NA; j_gene: TRBJ2-7; v_gene: TRBV7-2; d_gene: NA; CDR3aa: CASSEAGGSPYEQYF; CDR3nt: TGTGCCAGCAGCGAGGCAGGGGGGTCCCCCTACGAGCAGTACTTC
abundance: NA; j_gene: TRBJ1-1; v_gene: TRBV9; d_gene: NA; CDR3aa: CASSVSQGAEAFF; CDR3nt: TGTGCCAGCAGCGTAAGTCAGGGCGCTGAAGCTTTCTTT
abundance: NA; j_gene: TRBJ2-5; v_gene: TRBV9; d_gene: NA; CDR3aa: CASSVGIPGLETQYF; CDR3nt: TGTGCCAGCAGCGTAGGTATTCCAGGGCTGGAGACCCAGTACTTC
abundance: NA; j_gene: TRBJ2-7; v_gene: TRBV28; d_gene: NA; CDR3aa: CASSSGGALALEQYF; CDR3nt: TGTGCCAGCAGCTCCGGGGGTGCCTTAGCTCTGGAGCAGTACTTC
abundance: few; j_gene: TRBJ2-2; v_gene: TRBV2; d_gene: NA; CDR3aa: CATSYRENTGELFF; CDR3nt: TGTGCCACGTCCTACAGGGAGAACACCGGGGAGCTGTTTTTT
abundance: once; j_gene: TRBJ1-2; v_gene: TRBV6-5; d_gene: NA; CDR3aa: CASSPGLTDNYGYTF; CDR3nt: TGTGCCAGCAGTCCTGGTTTGACAGACAACTATGGCTACACCTTC
abundance: few; j_gene: TRBJ1-2; v_gene: TRBV7-6; d_gene: NA; CDR3aa: CASSPSMGPGSYGYTF; CDR3nt: TGTGCCAGCAGCCCATCCATGGGCCCAGGGTCCTATGGCTACACCTTC
abundance: NA; j_gene: TRBJ2-3; v_gene: TRBV5-4; d_gene: NA; CDR3aa: CASSLSQRVNTDTQYF; CDR3nt: TGTGCCAGCAGCTTGAGCCAGCGGGTGAACACAGATACGCAGTATTTT
abundance: once; j_gene: TRBJ1-2; v_gene: TRBV18; d_gene: TRBD1; CDR3aa: CASSPLTRTGIGYTF; CDR3nt: TGTGCCAGCTCACCACTCACACGGACAGGGATTGGCTACACCTTC